Below, 18 T cell receptor beta chains from the same sample are listed, as sequenced in a study of blood T cell repertoires in COVID-19. The method was immunoSEQ multiplex PCR; TCRdb's version includes in-frame clones alone and lacks a portion of them. This sample has approximately 270,000 clones, with just under 90% found just once. What was sequenced was PBMCs or T cells enriched from blood (not recorded which). Source of these receptors: a woman in her sixties who had recovered from COVID-19.

The chain links TRBV27 to TRBJ1-1; 10 nucleotides align to TRBD1. This CDR3 has 14 amino acids. Germline CDR1 is MNHEY and CDR2 is SMNVEV (reference sequence). V shed 0 bases and J 5 bases; nucleotides not matched to a gene: 0. CDR3 DNA: TGTGCCAGCAGTTTATCGGGACAGGGGACTGAAGCTTTCTTT. Amino acid sequence: CASSLSGQGTEAFF.

The rearrangement links TRBV7-9 to TRBJ1-5; D unresolved. The CDR3 loop spans 13 amino acids. Germline V lookup: CDR1 SEHNR, CDR2 FQNEAQ (reference sequence). Between the trimmed V and J ends, which lost 4 bases and 3 bases, there was a span of 7 bases. The CDR3 is CASSYGPNQPQHF. The CDR3, as DNA: TGTGCCAGCAGCTATGGGCCCAATCAGCCCCAGCATTTT.

This chain uses TRBV5-1 with TRBJ1-3; D is undetermined. Trimming cost V 3 bases and J 0 bases, with 10 bases left between them. The germline CDR1 and CDR2 sequences are SGHRS and YFSETQ. The CDR3 totals 15 residues. CDR3 in amino acids: CASSSTGVSGNTIYF. Here the CDR3 DNA reads TGCGCCAGCAGCTCCACCGGGGTCTCTGGAAACACCATATATTTT.

This clone came up once. This chain links TRBV3-1 (or the pseudogene TRBV3-2) with TRBJ1-1, with TRBD1 identical over 7 bases. Germline lookup yields CDR1 LGHDT and CDR2 YNNKEL (reference sequence). The CDR3 spans 13 residues. The V gene end was trimmed by 4 bases and the J gene end by 3 bases; junction bases not matched to a gene: 2. CDR3 sequence (DNA): TGTGCCAGCAGCCCCGGGACAGACACTGAAGCTTTCTTT. Translation gives CASSPGTDTEAFF.

The chain uses TRBV12-3 or TRBV12-4 and TRBJ1-2, with D uncertain. The CDR3 loop spans 13 amino acids. V was shortened by 1 base and J by 7 bases, with 10 bases between the two germline ends. DNA for the CDR3: TGTGCCAGCAGTTTAGGAGGGTCAGTTGGCTACACCTTC. This codes for CASSLGGSVGYTF.

This clone was detected many times. The sample carries other DNA sequences with the same CDR3. V usage is TRBV27 and J usage is TRBJ1-5, with a possible D match to TRBD1 (5 bases). Trimming took 3 bases from V and 2 from J, leaving 11 bases between them. Per germline, CDR1 MNHEY and CDR2 SMNVEV (reference sequence). The CDR3 consists of 15 residues. CDR3: CASSLSGMGNQPQHF. The CDR3 region has the DNA TGTGCCAGCAGTTTGTCAGGGATGGGCAATCAGCCCCAGCATTTT.

In DNA form, the CDR3 reads TGTGCCAGCAGCTTAGGGGACAGGGGAACTAATGAAAAACTGTTTTTT. It yields the protein CASSLGDRGTNEKLFF. The rearrangement joins TRBV11-2 to TRBJ1-4; 10 bases match TRBD1. Trimming removed 1 base from V and 1 base from J; junction bases left unmatched: 0. The germline V gene encodes CDR1 SGHAT and CDR2 FQNNGV. The CDR3 extends over 16 amino acids.

V is TRBV4-1 and J is TRBJ2-3, with 7 bases lining up with TRBD2. The CDR3 is 16 amino acids. Germline V gene lookup returns CDR1 MGHRA and CDR2 YSYEKL. The J segment lost 2 bases and the V segment lost 4 bases, leaving 9 bases of the junction unmatched. The CDR3 loop is CASSRGGADNTDTQYF. The DNA of the CDR3 is TGCGCCAGCAGCCGCGGGGGAGCAGACAACACAGATACGCAGTATTTT.

This sequence joins TRBV7-2 and TRBJ1-4; a weak D match, TRBD1 (6 bases). V was pared by 5 bases and J by 7 bases, with 17 bases between. Per germline, CDR1 SGHTA and CDR2 FQGNSA. CDR3 size: 15 residues. The CDR3 sequence is CASSAATGFGEKLFF. Here the CDR3 DNA reads TGTGCCAGCAGCGCCGCGACAGGCTTCGGTGAAAAACTGTTTTTT. Full variable domain (remainder filled in from reference TRBV7-2 and TRBJ1-4): GAGVSQSPSNKVTEKGKDVELRCDPISGHTALYWYRQSLGQGLEFLIYFQGNSAPDKSGLPSDRFSAERTGGSVSTLTIQRTQQEDSAVYLCASSAATGFGEKLFFGSGTQLSVL.

The V gene is TRBV5-1, the J gene TRBJ2-3, with D possibly TRBD2 on 5 matching bases. This CDR3 is built from 14 residues. V was clipped by 3 bases and J by 0 bases, with 8 bases between them. Germline values: CDR1 SGHRS, CDR2 YFSETQ. This CDR3 reads CASSYSGSTDTQYF. The CDR3 DNA is TGCGCCAGCAGCTACAGCGGAAGCACAGATACGCAGTATTTT.

The V gene is TRBV27, the J gene TRBJ2-1; maybe TRBD2 (6 bases). The CDR3 is made up of 18 amino acids. The germline CDR1 and CDR2 sequences are MNHEY and SMNVEV (reference sequence). V was pared by 4 bases and J by 4 bases, with 23 bases between. This CDR3 reads CASSYLRRLGGDYNEQFF. The CDR3 bases are TGTGCCAGCAGTTACCTCCGCAGGTTGGGGGGTGATTACAATGAGCAGTTCTTC.

CDR3 DNA sequence: TGTGCCTGGACGACAGGGATGGGGGGCACTGAAGCTTTCTTT. Translating gives CAWTTGMGGTEAFF. This sequence joins TRBV30 and TRBJ1-1; 7 bases fit TRBD1. The CDR3 spans 14 residues. J was trimmed by 4 bases and V by 4 bases; bases with no gene match: 9. From germline, CDR1 is GTSNPN and CDR2 SVGIG (reference sequence).

This chain uses TRBV5-6 with TRBJ2-7; TRBD1 matches at 7 bases. Per the germline V gene, CDR1 is SGHDT and CDR2 is YYEEEE. CDR3 length: 15 amino acids. The trim removed 3 bases at V and 3 bases at J, leaving 9 bases unmatched. CDR3 in DNA: TGTGCCAGCAGCTCCCGGGACAGCTTGAGCTACGAGCAGTACTTC. Translation gives CASSSRDSLSYEQYF.

V usage is TRBV30 and J usage is TRBJ1-1; D gene uncertain. This CDR3 contains 13 residues. Germline loops: CDR1 GTSNPN, CDR2 SVGIG (reference sequence). V was shortened by 3 bases and J by 2 bases, with 10 bases between the two germline ends. Here the CDR3 DNA reads TGTGCCTGGAGCTATATTAGAAACACTGAAGCTTTCTTT. This codes for CAWSYIRNTEAFF.

The CDR3 DNA is TGTGCCAGTAGTATTGGCCAGGTTGGAGGTCAGCCCCAGCATTTT. This translates into CASSIGQVGGQPQHF. This rearrangement joins TRBV19 to TRBJ1-5; D is uncertain. CDR3 size: 15 residues. The germline V and J ends were trimmed by 3 bases and 6 bases, with 15 bases remaining between them. Germline CDR1 reads LNHDA; CDR2 reads SQIVND (reference sequence).

On this clone: The junction and the germline gene differ at one end; a read error may be behind it. The chain couples TRBV7-9 to TRBJ2-7; 8 nucleotides match TRBD2. This CDR3 has 15 residues. Germline lookup yields CDR1 SEHNR and CDR2 FQNEAQ (reference sequence). The CDR3 DNA is TGTGCCAGCAGCTATAGCGGGATTAACTCCCACGAGCAGTACTTC. Amino acids: CASSYSGINSHEQYF.

This clone was detected once. This chain connects TRBV24-1 to TRBJ2-7; D might be TRBD1 (5 bases). V lost 3 bases, J lost 2 bases, and 10 bases lay in between. CDR1 and CDR2 from the germline V gene are KGHDR and SFDVKD. This CDR3 has 14 residues. The CDR3 protein is CATSDAQAPYEQYF. DNA for the CDR3: TGTGCCACCAGTGATGCACAGGCGCCCTACGAGCAGTACTTC.

The chain combines TRBV6-6 with TRBJ2-5; D might be TRBD1 (5 bases). V lost 5 bases to trimming and J lost 2 bases, with 24 bases between them. The CDR3 spans 18 residues. CDR1 and CDR2 from the germline V gene are MNHNY and SVGAGI (reference sequence). CDR3 amino acids: CASSPSDGALEWQETQYF. The CDR3 DNA follows: TGTGCCAGCAGTCCGTCCGATGGGGCCCTAGAGTGGCAAGAGACCCAGTACTTC.